The 12 T cell receptor beta chains reported below all come from one sample, sequenced in a study of OX40 agonist ivuxolimab in advanced cancers. The assay was immunoSEQ multiplex PCR, and TCRdb's table has in-frame clones only and misses some. The sample comprises about 20,000 clones, 65% to 90% of which are singletons, and about 16% rests with the top ten. The sample consisted of CD4+ or CD8+ T cells sorted from blood, taken in a trial of the OX40 agonist ivuxolimab. The receptors shown here come from an adult with an advanced solid tumor such as melanoma, head and neck, liver or kidney cancer.

The J gene is TRBJ2-5, the V gene TRBV29-1; 7 bases align to TRBD2. Germline values: CDR1 SQVTM, CDR2 ANQGSEA. This CDR3 comprises 15 residues. The V and J ends lost 4 bases and 5 bases, in that order; junction bases with no gene match: 13. Here the CDR3 reads CSVAGREQPWETQYF. The CDR3 DNA reads TGCAGCGTTGCTGGGAGGGAACAGCCCTGGGAGACCCAGTACTTC.

In its sample, this clone was seen once. V and J are TRBV6-6 and TRBJ1-3; the D is unclear. Germline CDR1 and CDR2: MNHNY and SVGAGI (reference sequence). The CDR3 sequence is 16 residues long. Trimming cost V 2 bases and J 0 bases, with 11 bases left between them. The CDR3 region is CASSYGGRVSGNTIYF. For the CDR3, the DNA is TGTGCCAGCAGTTACGGCGGGCGGGTCTCTGGAAACACCATATATTTT.

The chain couples TRBV19 to TRBJ1-2, with 10 bases fitting TRBD1. CDR3 size: 15 residues. The V gene's germline CDR1 is LNHDA and CDR2 SQIVND (reference sequence). The trim removed 4 bases at V and 4 bases at J, leaving 6 bases unmatched. The DNA for the CDR3 is TGTGCCAGTAGTACCCGGGACAGGGGCGGCTATGGCTACACCTTC. It encodes CASSTRDRGGYGYTF.

This sequence joins TRBV9 and TRBJ1-3; D gene ambiguous. The V and J ends lost 0 bases and 0 bases respectively, with 10 bases between them. Germline CDR1 is SGDLS and CDR2 is YYNGEE. This CDR3 comprises 16 residues. As DNA, the CDR3 is TGTGCCAGCAGCGTAGGCGCGGCAAGCTCTGGAAACACCATATATTTT. Its translation: CASSVGAASSGNTIYF.

V gene TRBV6-5 combines with J gene TRBJ1-2; maybe TRBD1 (6 bases). Germline V gives CDR1 MNHEY, CDR2 SVGAGI. The CDR3 runs 15 residues. Trimming removed 1 base at V and 4 bases at J, with 13 bases between. CDR3 DNA sequence: TGTGCCAGCAGTTACTACACACAGGGTGGCTATGGCTACACCTTC. Residues: CASSYYTQGGYGYTF.

This clone was counted once. The genes are TRBV4-1 and TRBJ1-3, with TRBD1 as a possible D gene (6 bases). Germline-derived CDR1 and CDR2 are MGHRA and YSYEKL. The CDR3 totals 14 residues. V was cut by 4 bases and J by 4 bases, with 11 bases left in between. The CDR3 DNA is TGCGCCAGCAGCCCTTGGACAGCCGGAAACACCATATATTTT. Translated: CASSPWTAGNTIYF.

The CDR3 DNA is TGTGCCAGCAAAGAGCGGGAGGGGTACAATGAGCAGTTCTTC. Protein: CASKEREGYNEQFF. This rearrangement joins TRBV11-3 to TRBJ2-1, with 10 bases fitting TRBD2. Germline V lookup: CDR1 SGHNT, CDR2 YENEEA. This CDR3 spans 14 amino acids. With V trimmed by 7 bases and J by 4 bases, 4 bases remained unmatched.

This chain connects TRBV18 to TRBJ2-2, with a weak D call TRBD2 (6 bases). Germline V CDR1 and CDR2: KGHSH, LQKENI. The CDR3 totals 16 residues. Trimming pared 3 bases from V and 6 bases from J, leaving 17 bases between. The CDR3 region is CASSPSVWGVSGELFF. CDR3 DNA: TGTGCCAGCTCACCCTCCGTATGGGGGGTGTCCGGGGAGCTGTTTTTT.

This sequence joins TRBV7-6 and TRBJ1-5; D not resolved. Looked up from germline, CDR1 is SGHVS and CDR2 is FNYEAQ. V was cut by 5 bases and J by 5 bases, with 7 bases left in between. CDR3 length: 12 amino acids. The CDR3 region has the DNA TGTGCCAGCAGCCCCCTGGATCAGCCCCAGCATTTT. Translation gives CASSPLDQPQHF.

The CDR3 bases are TGTGCCAGCTCACCCGGTGACAGGGGATTTAGCAATCAGCCCCAGCATTTT. Protein: CASSPGDRGFSNQPQHF. J is TRBJ1-5 and V is TRBV18, with 8 bases lining up with TRBD1. The germline CDR1 and CDR2 sequences are KGHSH and LQKENI. CDR3 length: 17 residues. Losses at the gene ends were 3 bases for V and 0 bases for J; bases not matched to a gene: 7. The full variable domain, with the rest looked up from reference TRBV18 and TRBJ1-5, is NAGVMQNPRHLVRRRGQEARLRCSPMKGHSHVYWYRQLPEEGLKFMVYLQKENIIDESGMPKERFSAEFPKEGPSILRIQQVVRGDSAAYFCASSPGDRGFSNQPQHFGDGTRLSIL.

In DNA, the CDR3 is TGTGCCAGCAGCCAACCCGGGACAGGGTTGTACGAGCAGTACTTC. Its protein product is CASSQPGTGLYEQYF. The chain couples TRBV5-4 to TRBJ2-7; TRBD1 matches at 9 bases. The germline CDR1 and CDR2 sequences are SGHNT and YYREEE (reference sequence). Trimming cost V 4 bases and J 4 bases; bases outside gene matches: 9. This CDR3 is 15 amino acids long.

This chain connects TRBV18 to TRBJ2-1, with a weak D call TRBD2 (6 bases). Germline CDR1 and CDR2: KGHSH and LQKENI. This CDR3 is built from 16 residues. V gave up 6 bases and J gave up 8 bases, with 23 bases separating them. The CDR3 DNA is TGTGCCAGCTCCTACGGGAGTGATAGCGTTGTCGATGAGCAGTTCTTC. It translates to CASSYGSDSVVDEQFF.